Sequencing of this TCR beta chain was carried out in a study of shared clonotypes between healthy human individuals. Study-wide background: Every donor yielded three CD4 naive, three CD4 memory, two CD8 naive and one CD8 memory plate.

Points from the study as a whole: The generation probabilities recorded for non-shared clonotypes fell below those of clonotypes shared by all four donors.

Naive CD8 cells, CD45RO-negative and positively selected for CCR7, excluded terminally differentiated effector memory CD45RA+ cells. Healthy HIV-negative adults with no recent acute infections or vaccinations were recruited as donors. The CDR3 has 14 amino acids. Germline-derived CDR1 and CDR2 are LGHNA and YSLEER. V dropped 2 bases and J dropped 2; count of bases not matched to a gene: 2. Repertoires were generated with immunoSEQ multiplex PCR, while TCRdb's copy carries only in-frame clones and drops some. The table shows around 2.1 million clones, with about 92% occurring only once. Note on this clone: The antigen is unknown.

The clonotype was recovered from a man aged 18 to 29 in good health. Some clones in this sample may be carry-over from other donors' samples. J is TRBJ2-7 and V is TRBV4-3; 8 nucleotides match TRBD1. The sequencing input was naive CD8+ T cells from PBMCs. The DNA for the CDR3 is TGCGCCAGCAGCCAAAGGACAGGGACCTACGAGCAGTACTTC. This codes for CASSQRTGTYEQYF.